This TCR beta chain is from a study of blood T cell repertoires in COVID-19 (dated by TCRdb to 2020 to 2022). In terms of the full investigation: Samples covering the acute and convalescent phases of COVID-19 were provided by collaborators in the United States, Italy and Spain. The prospective study material was composed of cDNA or gDNA derived from T cells, B-cell-depleted T cells, or PBMCs. Deeply sampled blood TCRbeta repertoires from subjects exposed to, actively infected with, or recovered from COVID-19 were included in the dataset. A freely available public database, intended as a resource for researchers studying the immune response to SARS-CoV-2, is where the repertoires were released. The samples were drawn from the first 160 participants of the ongoing ImmuneRACE study and from under 1,500 subjects provided by 6 global collaborators. The sample metadata nearly always contained a de-identified subject ID, COVID-19 status, age in years and sex. HLA class I and class II types, where available, came from metadata supplied by the sample provider rather than from assay-based typing.

CDR1 and CDR2 (MGHRA, YSYEKL) derive from the germline V gene. The CDR3 sequence holds 15 residues, the cysteine and phenylalanine included. The read is trimmed to its CDR3 DNA, 45 bases read in frame from base 1. V and J lose 4 bases and 2 bases, and a span of 15 bases separates them. What the authors observed across the whole study: How much clinical and demographic metadata was included differed by source and by participant, and the metadata was provided uncurated.

The immunoSEQ Assay, a bias-controlled multiplex PCR, was used to amplify TCRbeta CDR3 regions from genomic DNA. As for how the authors treated the data: The number of nucleated cells in each sample was estimated by amplification of reference gene primers within the assay. To quantify the absolute abundance of each unique TCRbeta CDR3 rearrangement, sequence reads were collapsed and filtered. For each sample, productive Simpson clonality was calculated as the square root of Simpson's diversity index over productive rearrangements. The clones in this table, taken by TCRdb from immuneACCESS, are in-frame only. Not every clone is retained; where verified, under half of the shortfall comes from an unresolved V gene, and the cause of the rest is unknown. The DNA gave D and trimming, while V, J and clone size come from that table. Recorded for this sample are 60,000 to 75,000 clones; 75% to 95% of them occurred a single time. Around 7% of the sample is held by the ten biggest clonotypes.

As to this clone: The target of this receptor is not known. Per-base qualities were not stored, and no clone one base away is much larger.

At one collaborating source in Seattle, patients were enrolled during active infection and were followed longitudinally through the course of disease. Collaborating institutions collected whole blood in K2EDTA tubes following their own protocols. For TCRbeta analysis, collaborator samples were shipped as frozen whole blood, as isolated PBMCs, or as DNA extracted from either sample type. The receptor's source is a man aged 35-49 years with COVID-19, enrolled during active disease. Recombination joined TRBV4-1 with TRBJ2-7; tentative D gene TRBD1, with 5 bases matching. The sequenced sample consisted of peripheral blood. The CDR3 protein: CASSREDSSAYEQYF. The DNA sequence is as follows: TGCGCCAGCAGCCGAGAAGACAGTTCTGCCTACGAGCAGTACTTC.